A single sample gave rise to the 17 T cell receptor beta chains below, sequenced in a study of shared clonotypes between healthy human individuals (dated by TCRdb to about 2020). Libraries were made using the immunoSEQ multiplex PCR assay. Sourced from immuneACCESS, this table was stored by TCRdb with only in-frame sequences that have V and J called. A share of the clones is absent; for the studies checked, an unresolved V gene accounts for under half, and the remainder has no known explanation. This sample comprises 450,000 to 500,000 clones, around 80% of them detected only once. The biggest ten clones account for around 13% of the sample. Material: PBMCs. The receptors here all came from a middle-aged woman in good health. Some clones in this sample may be carry-over from other donors' samples.

The gene calls are TRBV5-6 and TRBJ2-2; D not certain. Germline CDR1 and CDR2: SGHDT and YYEEEE. Trimming stripped 0 bases from V and 4 bases from J, with 13 bases between. The CDR3 covers 16 residues. The CDR3 DNA reads as TGTGCCAGCAGCTTGGCCCTGTCTCTGGGCACCGGGGAGCTGTTTTTT. This translates into CASSLALSLGTGELFF. Combining the CDR3 with reference TRBV5-6 and TRBJ2-2 gives the whole variable domain DAGVTQSPTHLIKTRGQQVTLRCSPKSGHDTVSWYQQALGQGPQFIFQYYEEEERQRGNFPDRFSGHQFPNYSSELNVNALLLGDSALYLCASSLALSLGTGELFFGEGSRLTVL.

This chain links TRBV5-4 with TRBJ1-2; 7 bases are shared with TRBD1. The trim removed 2 bases at V and 4 bases at J, leaving 8 bases unmatched. The CDR3 runs 15 residues. CDR1 is SGHNT, CDR2 YYREEE, per germline (reference sequence). The CDR3 loop reads CASSFRRGLSYGYTF. DNA of the CDR3: TGTGCCAGCAGCTTTCGTAGGGGGCTCAGCTATGGCTACACCTTC.

The CDR3 sequence is CASSPPLAGVKGDTQYF. DNA of the CDR3: TGTGCCAGCTCACCACCACTAGCGGGAGTAAAGGGAGATACGCAGTATTTT. The chain combines TRBV18 with TRBJ2-3, with 11 bases that match TRBD2. After removal of 0 bases from V and 5 bases from J, the junction contained 7 bases not matched to a gene. CDR3 length: 17 residues. The germline gives CDR1 KGHSH, CDR2 LQKENI.

Notes on this clone: Sequence at one end of the junction differs from germline and may be a read error. The chain combines TRBV7-3 with TRBJ2-2, with 10 bases matching TRBD2. The CDR3 spans 17 residues. The V gene's germline CDR1 is SGHTA and CDR2 FQGTGA. In nucleotides, the CDR3 is TGTGCCAGCAGCTTACCGGGACTAGCGAGAAACACCGGAGAGCTGTTTTTT. It codes for CASSLPGLARNTGELFF.

The chain couples TRBV7-9 to TRBJ2-7; maybe TRBD2 (6 bases). Trimming cost V 5 bases and J 2 bases, with 13 bases left between them. Germline V gives CDR1 SEHNR, CDR2 FQNEAQ (reference sequence). The CDR3 sequence is 14 residues long. The CDR3 loop reads CASSHRDFTYEQYF. For the CDR3, the DNA is TGTGCCAGCAGCCACCGGGACTTCACCTACGAGCAGTACTTC.

In this sample, this clone turned up once. The chain combines TRBV5-6 with TRBJ1-3; the D is unclear. Trimming took off 0 bases at V and 2 bases at J, with 12 bases between the two ends. This CDR3 is 16 amino acids long. Germline assignment: CDR1 SGHDT and CDR2 YYEEEE. CDR3 nucleotide sequence: TGTGCCAGCAGCTTGGCCCATTTGGGCGCTGGAAACACCATATATTTT. It is translated as CASSLAHLGAGNTIYF. Using reference TRBV5-6 and TRBJ1-3 for the parts outside the CDR3, the full variable domain is DAGVTQSPTHLIKTRGQQVTLRCSPKSGHDTVSWYQQALGQGPQFIFQYYEEEERQRGNFPDRFSGHQFPNYSSELNVNALLLGDSALYLCASSLAHLGAGNTIYFGEGSWLTVV.

The chain couples TRBV7-6 to TRBJ2-7; D not resolved. Trimming left V 1 base short and J 3 bases short, with 10 bases between. Germline CDR1 SGHVS, CDR2 FNYEAQ. The CDR3 covers 14 residues. CDR3 in DNA: TGTGCCAGCAGCTTAGGACAAGACCTCTACGAGCAGTACTTC. Translated, it gives CASSLGQDLYEQYF.

V is TRBV27 and J is TRBJ1-6; 7 nucleotides match TRBD1. V lost 3 bases, J lost 6 bases, and 14 bases stayed unmatched. This CDR3 comprises 18 residues. Germline CDR1 and CDR2: MNHEY and SMNVEV (reference sequence). The CDR3 reads CASSFSPSHGTANSPLHF. Written as DNA, the CDR3 is TGTGCCAGCAGTTTCTCCCCGTCCCACGGGACAGCTAATTCACCCCTCCACTTT.

The V gene is TRBV19, the J gene TRBJ1-1; D is uncertain. Germline values: CDR1 LNHDA, CDR2 SQIVND (reference sequence). The CDR3 consists of 16 residues. Trimming cost V 4 bases and J 2 bases, with 17 bases left between them. CDR3 sequence reads: CASSTWAPAPNTEAFF. CDR3 bases: TGTGCCAGTAGTACTTGGGCTCCAGCGCCAAACACTGAAGCTTTCTTT.

The chain recombines TRBV28 with TRBJ2-7, with no clear D. This CDR3 is 12 amino acids long. V dropped 4 bases and J dropped 4 bases, with 8 bases sitting between them. Germline CDR1 and CDR2: MDHEN and SYDVKM. Written as DNA, the CDR3 is TGTGCCAGCAGTTCAGTCGTTTACGAGCAGTACTTC. Protein: CASSSVVYEQYF.

V is TRBV5-1 and J is TRBJ1-5; D remains unclear. CDR1 and CDR2 from the germline V gene are SGHRS and YFSETQ. The CDR3 runs 13 residues. V lost 0 bases and J lost 6, with 7 bases in between. The CDR3, as DNA: TGCGCCAGCAGCTTGGATTGGAGTCAGCCCCAGCATTTT. It codes for CASSLDWSQPQHF.

The J gene is TRBJ2-4, the V gene TRBV19; D unclear. Germline assignment: CDR1 LNHDA and CDR2 SQIVND (reference sequence). This CDR3 spans 16 amino acids. The ends were cut back, 3 bases at V and 0 bases at J, with 12 bases in the middle. CDR3 nucleotide sequence: TGTGCCAGTAGTATCTGGACGGGCCTAGCCAAAAACATTCAGTACTTC. Its translation is CASSIWTGLAKNIQYF.

CDR3 in DNA: TGTGCCAGCAGTACCTTACAGGGGATCACTGAAGCTTTCTTT. The encoded protein is CASSTLQGITEAFF. The chain recombines TRBV6-1 with TRBJ1-1; 7 nucleotides agree with TRBD1. This CDR3 is built from 14 residues. J gave up 4 bases and V 5 bases, and 7 bases lay outside the gene matches. Germline-derived CDR1 and CDR2 are MNHNS and SASEGT.

The gene calls are TRBV7-3 and TRBJ2-2, with 12 bases aligning to TRBD2. After removal of 5 bases from V and 8 bases from J, the junction contained 6 bases not matched to a gene. Germline loops: CDR1 SGHTA, CDR2 FQGTGA. The CDR3 covers 15 residues. The CDR3 is CASSTLAGGAGELFF. The DNA for the CDR3 is TGTGCCAGCAGCACACTAGCGGGAGGCGCTGGGGAGCTGTTTTTT.

V is TRBV11-2 and J is TRBJ1-2; D remains ambiguous. V was cut by 3 bases and J by 4 bases, with 9 bases left in between. The CDR3 is made up of 13 amino acids. Per the germline V gene, CDR1 is SGHAT and CDR2 is FQNNGV. This chain's CDR3 is CASSFPAGYGYTF. In DNA form, the CDR3 reads TGTGCCAGCAGCTTCCCAGCCGGCTATGGCTACACCTTC.

The chain is built from TRBV6-5 and TRBJ2-7; the match to TRBD1 covers 11 bases. The ends lost 6 bases at V and 7 bases at J; junction bases unmatched: 5. The CDR3 sequence is 13 residues long. The germline V gene has CDR1 MNHEY and CDR2 SVGAGI. The CDR3 sequence: CASRGQGVFEQYF. CDR3 nucleotide sequence: TGTGCCAGCAGGGGACAGGGGGTGTTTGAGCAGTACTTC.

The rearrangement uses TRBV28 and TRBJ2-7, with 7 bases identical to TRBD2. Germline lookup yields CDR1 MDHEN and CDR2 SYDVKM. J gave up 5 bases and V 5 bases, and 6 bases lay outside the gene matches. The CDR3 contains 13 residues. CDR3 bases: TGTGCCAGCAGTAGCGGGGCAAATCACGAGCAGTACTTC. This sequence encodes CASSSGANHEQYF. The full variable domain, with the rest looked up from reference TRBV28 and TRBJ2-7, is DVKVTQSSRYLVKRTGEKVFLECVQDMDHENMFWYRQDPGLGLRLIYFSYDVKMKEKGDIPEGYSVSREKKERFSLILESASTNQTSMYLCASSSGANHEQYFGPGTRLTVT.